These T cell receptor beta chains were read from a single sample in a study of blood T cell repertoires in COVID-19. Profiled with immunoSEQ multiplex PCR; TCRdb holds only in-frame clones, not every one. In the table there are a few hundred thousand clones, approximately 80% of which are singletons. The specimen was peripheral blood. The receptor source for this set is a woman in her forties who had recovered from COVID-19. The CDR3 runs from the conserved cysteine through the conserved F or W. Each record gives: J gene, V gene, clone size, D gene, CDR3 protein, CDR3 DNA. The D gene is left open where the match is weak. Clone sizes are given selectively: once, few, many, or a class where the clone is expanded.

TRBJ2-2	TRBV6-5	-	-	CASREGTANTGELFF	TGTGCCAGCAGGGAGGGGACAGCGAACACCGGGGAGCTGTTTTTT
TRBJ2-5	TRBV12-5	-	-	CASGLDGSAETQYF	TGTGCTAGTGGTTTGGACGGGTCCGCCGAAACCCAGTACTTC
TRBJ1-5	TRBV19	-	TRBD1	CASSAQGNQPQHF	TGTGCCAGTAGTGCACAGGGGAATCAGCCCCAGCATTTT
TRBJ1-1	TRBV12-3/TRBV12-4	-	-	CASSYRSEAFF	TGTGCCAGCAGCTACAGGTCCGAAGCTTTCTTT
TRBJ2-7	TRBV3-1/TRBV3-2	-	TRBD1	CASSWTGRHEQYF	TGTGCCAGCTCGTGGACAGGGCGCCACGAGCAGTACTTC
TRBJ1-1	TRBV6-5	-	-	CASSYRDTRWAEAFF	TGTGCCAGCAGTTACAGGGACACACGGTGGGCGGAAGCTTTCTTT
TRBJ2-4	TRBV30	once	-	CAWMKQGVGIQYF	TGTGCCTGGATGAAACAGGGAGTGGGCATTCAGTACTTC
TRBJ2-5	TRBV9	-	TRBD1	CASSVSGTGALETQYF	TGTGCCAGCAGCGTTTCAGGGACAGGGGCTTTAGAGACCCAGTACTTC
TRBJ2-1	TRBV4-3	-	-	CASSGTPSSYNEQFF	TGCGCCAGCAGCGGGACTCCTAGCTCCTACAATGAGCAGTTCTTC
TRBJ2-5	TRBV6-5	-	-	CASGGAYRETQYF	TGTGCCAGCGGGGGGGCCTACAGGGAGACCCAGTACTTC
TRBJ1-2	TRBV7-9	few	TRBD1	CASSLDGTGGIDGYTF	TGTGCCAGCAGCTTAGACGGGACAGGGGGAATCGATGGCTACACCTTC
TRBJ1-6	TRBV2	-	-	CASSYQGRDNSPLHF	TGTGCCAGCAGCTATCAGGGGCGGGATAATTCACCCCTCCACTTT
TRBJ2-3	TRBV6-2/TRBV6-3	-	-	CASGRETDTQYF	TGTGCCAGCGGCCGCGAGACAGATACGCAGTATTTT
TRBJ1-1	TRBV14	-	-	CASEGQMNTEAFF	TGTGCCAGCGAGGGCCAGATGAACACTGAAGCTTTCTTT
TRBJ2-7	TRBV3-1/TRBV3-2	-	TRBD2	CASSLKCTRGNRFISSYEQYF	TGTGCCAGCAGCCTTAAGTGCACGCGGGGGAACCGGTTCATCAGCTCCTACGAGCAGTACTTC
TRBJ1-1	TRBV10-2	few	-	CASSGRQERSPLGNTEAFF	TGCGCCAGCAGTGGCCGACAGGAAAGATCCCCTCTCGGGAACACTGAAGCTTTCTTT
TRBJ2-7	TRBV7-9	-	TRBD1	CASSARQGPANYEQYF	TGTGCCAGCAGCGCTAGACAGGGACCGGCGAACTACGAGCAGTACTTC
TRBJ2-5	TRBV5-4	-	-	CASTDSRGRETQYF	TGTGCCAGCACCGATTCCAGGGGTCGAGAGACCCAGTACTTC
TRBJ2-7	TRBV6-5	-	-	CASSPSGEREQYF	TGTGCCAGCAGTCCCTCTGGTGAGCGCGAGCAGTACTTC
TRBJ1-2	TRBV18	-	-	CASSPNQGEDGYTF	TGTGCCAGCTCACCTAATCAGGGTGAGGATGGCTACACCTTC
TRBJ2-7	TRBV6-5	-	-	CASTPGGNEQYF	TGTGCCAGCACCCCCGGGGGAAACGAGCAGTACTTC
TRBJ1-5	TRBV24-1	-	-	CATSGGNNQPQHF	TGTGCCACCAGTGGAGGAAACAATCAGCCCCAGCATTTT
TRBJ2-5	TRBV2	few	TRBD2	CASTDAGGLQETQYF	TGTGCCAGCACTGACGCGGGGGGGCTGCAAGAGACCCAGTACTTC
TRBJ2-2	TRBV19	-	-	CASSHGRGIQNTGELFF	TGTGCCAGTAGCCACGGAAGAGGGATCCAGAACACCGGGGAGCTGTTTTTT
TRBJ2-1	TRBV19	-	TRBD1	CASSTMDRDNEQFF	TGTGCCAGTAGTACCATGGACAGGGACAATGAGCAGTTCTTC
TRBJ1-1	TRBV7-2	-	-	CASSLAGAAEAFF	TGTGCCAGCAGCTTAGCAGGGGCGGCTGAAGCTTTCTTT
TRBJ1-5	TRBV10-3	once	-	CAIGGGDGLNQPQHF	TGTGCCATCGGCGGGGGGGACGGGTTAAATCAGCCCCAGCATTTT
TRBJ1-1	TRBV6-5	-	TRBD1	CASSRDRALNTEAFF	TGTGCCAGCAGCCGGGACAGGGCTCTTAACACTGAAGCTTTCTTT
TRBJ2-5	TRBV7-9	-	TRBD1	CASSLAFEGGASETQYF	TGTGCCAGCAGCTTAGCGTTTGAAGGGGGCGCTTCAGAGACCCAGTACTTC
TRBJ1-4	TRBV19	-	TRBD1	CAIGTGGREKLFF	TGTGCCATCGGGACAGGGGGCCGTGAAAAACTGTTTTTT
TRBJ2-7	TRBV3-1/TRBV3-2	-	TRBD1	CASSIQGSYEQYF	TGTGCCAGCAGCATACAGGGGTCCTACGAGCAGTACTTC
TRBJ1-5	TRBV10-3	-	-	CAISESNSQPQHF	TGTGCCATCAGTGAGTCGAATAGTCAGCCCCAGCATTTT
TRBJ1-4	TRBV19	-	TRBD1	CASSIPGTATNEKLFF	TGTGCCAGTAGTATCCCCGGGACAGCAACTAATGAAAAACTGTTTTTT
TRBJ1-5	TRBV9	-	-	CASSVAGEYNQPQHF	TGTGCCAGCAGCGTAGCCGGGGAGTACAATCAGCCCCAGCATTTT
TRBJ1-2	TRBV6-1	-	-	CASSETFPKTPTPF	TGTGCCAGCAGTGAGACGTTCCCCAAGACCCCGACTCCGTTC
TRBJ1-6	TRBV27	once	TRBD1	CASSLRGQGKGSPLHF	TGTGCCAGCAGTCTCCGGGGACAGGGGAAAGGTTCACCCCTCCACTTT
TRBJ1-3	TRBV7-2	-	-	CASKSGQISGNTIYF	TGTGCCAGCAAAAGCGGGCAAATCTCTGGAAACACCATATATTTT
TRBJ2-3	TRBV5-1	-	-	CASSLALPRTDTQYF	TGCGCCAGCAGCTTGGCCCTCCCCCGCACAGATACGCAGTATTTT
TRBJ1-1	TRBV19	few	TRBD1	CASSTDRDTEAFF	TGTGCCAGTAGTACGGACAGGGACACTGAAGCTTTCTTT
TRBJ1-6	TRBV28	-	-	CASLKAGKSPLHF	TGTGCCAGCCTTAAAGCGGGGAAATCACCCCTCCACTTT
TRBJ1-4	TRBV7-8	once	-	CASSPRTASNEKLFF	TGTGCCAGCAGCCCCCGGACAGCCTCTAATGAAAAACTGTTTTTT
TRBJ2-6	TRBV5-4	-	-	CASSLGGILLQGANVLTF	TGTGCCAGCAGCTTGGGTGGCATCCTCCTTCAAGGGGCCAACGTCCTGACTTTC
TRBJ2-3	TRBV14	-	TRBD2	CASSPLAGALTDTQYF	TGTGCCAGCAGCCCGTTAGCGGGGGCCCTCACAGATACGCAGTATTTT
TRBJ2-1	TRBV23-1	once	TRBD1	CASSQSKGQWTNNEQFF	TGCGCCAGCAGTCAATCGAAGGGACAGTGGACGAACAATGAGCAGTTCTTC
TRBJ1-1	TRBV7-9	-	-	CASSLEGGAEAFF	TGTGCCAGCAGCTTGGAAGGAGGGGCTGAAGCTTTCTTT
TRBJ1-2	TRBV2	-	-	CASSPGRGDVYTF	TGTGCCAGCAGTCCGGGCAGGGGTGATGTCTACACCTTC
TRBJ2-5	TRBV19	-	-	CASSMGHSETQYF	TGTGCCAGTAGTATGGGGCATTCGGAGACCCAGTACTTC
TRBJ2-1	TRBV7-9	-	-	CASSLVRADEQFF	TGTGCCAGCAGCTTAGTGCGGGCGGATGAGCAGTTCTTC
TRBJ2-4	TRBV4-3	-	-	CASSQNFLSGNIQYF	TGCGCCAGCAGCCAAAATTTTCTCAGCGGAAACATTCAGTACTTC
TRBJ2-7	TRBV30	-	TRBD2	CAWIIDSGGEQYF	TGTGCCTGGATAATAGACTCGGGGGGCGAGCAGTACTTC
TRBJ2-7	TRBV18	-	-	CASSPSPEREQYF	TGTGCCAGCTCACCTTCTCCGGAGCGAGAGCAGTACTTC
TRBJ1-4	TRBV4-2	-	TRBD1	CASSQGQTGVYEKLFF	TGTGCCAGCAGCCAAGGGCAAACAGGGGTTTATGAAAAACTGTTTTTT